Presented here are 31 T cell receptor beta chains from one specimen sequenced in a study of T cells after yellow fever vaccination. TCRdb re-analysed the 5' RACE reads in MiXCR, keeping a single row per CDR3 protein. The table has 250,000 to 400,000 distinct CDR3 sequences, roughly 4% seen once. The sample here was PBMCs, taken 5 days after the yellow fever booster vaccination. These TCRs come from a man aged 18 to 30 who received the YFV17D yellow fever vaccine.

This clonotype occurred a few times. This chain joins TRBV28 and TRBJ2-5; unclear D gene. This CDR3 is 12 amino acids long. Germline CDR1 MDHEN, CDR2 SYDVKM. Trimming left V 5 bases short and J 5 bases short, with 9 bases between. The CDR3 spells CASSVSVETQYF. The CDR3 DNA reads TGTGCCAGCAGTGTCTCGGTTGAGACCCAGTACTTC.

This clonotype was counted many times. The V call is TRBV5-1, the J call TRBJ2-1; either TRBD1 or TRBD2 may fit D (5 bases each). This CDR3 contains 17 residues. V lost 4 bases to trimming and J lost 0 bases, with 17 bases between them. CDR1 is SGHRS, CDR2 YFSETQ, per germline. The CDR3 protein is CASSPSPGAGSYNEQFF. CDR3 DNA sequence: TGCGCCAGCAGCCCCTCCCCCGGGGCGGGCTCCTACAATGAGCAGTTCTTC.

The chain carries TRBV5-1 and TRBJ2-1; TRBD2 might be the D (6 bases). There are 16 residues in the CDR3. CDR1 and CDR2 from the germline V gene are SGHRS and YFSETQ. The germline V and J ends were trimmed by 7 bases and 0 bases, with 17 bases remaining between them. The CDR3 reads CASESRDGSSYNEQFF. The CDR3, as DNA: TGCGCCAGCGAAAGCCGGGACGGGAGCTCCTACAATGAGCAGTTCTTC. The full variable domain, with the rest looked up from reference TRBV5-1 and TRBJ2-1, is KAGVTQTPRYLIKTRGQQVTLSCSPISGHRSVSWYQQTPGQGLQFLFEYFSETQRNKGNFPGRFSGRQFSNSRSEMNVSTLELGDSALYLCASESRDGSSYNEQFFGPGTRLTVL.

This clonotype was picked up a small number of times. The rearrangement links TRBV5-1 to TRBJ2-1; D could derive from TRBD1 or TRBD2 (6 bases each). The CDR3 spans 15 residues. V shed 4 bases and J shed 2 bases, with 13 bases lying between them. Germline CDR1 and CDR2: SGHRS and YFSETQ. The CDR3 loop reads CASSQGRGAYNEQFF. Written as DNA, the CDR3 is TGCGCCAGCAGCCAGGGAAGGGGGGCCTACAATGAGCAGTTCTTC. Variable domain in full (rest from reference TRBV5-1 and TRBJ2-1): KAGVTQTPRYLIKTRGQQVTLSCSPISGHRSVSWYQQTPGQGLQFLFEYFSETQRNKGNFPGRFSGRQFSNSRSEMNVSTLELGDSALYLCASSQGRGAYNEQFFGPGTRLTVL.

In nucleotides, the CDR3 is TGTGCCAGCAGAAGACGGACTAGCGGGACAGATACGCAGTATTTT. It yields the protein CASRRRTSGTDTQYF. The J gene is TRBJ2-3, the V gene TRBV6-2 or TRBV6-3; the match to TRBD2 covers 11 bases. The germline V gene has CDR1 MNHEY and CDR2 SVGEGT. The trim removed 6 bases at V and 3 bases at J, leaving 5 bases unmatched. The CDR3 is made up of 15 amino acids.

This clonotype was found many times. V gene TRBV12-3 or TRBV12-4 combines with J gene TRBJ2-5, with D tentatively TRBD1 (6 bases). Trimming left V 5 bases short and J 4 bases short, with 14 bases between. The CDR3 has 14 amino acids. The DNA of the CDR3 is TGTGCCAGCAGTCTAACAGGGATCGGAGAGACCCAGTACTTC. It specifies CASSLTGIGETQYF.

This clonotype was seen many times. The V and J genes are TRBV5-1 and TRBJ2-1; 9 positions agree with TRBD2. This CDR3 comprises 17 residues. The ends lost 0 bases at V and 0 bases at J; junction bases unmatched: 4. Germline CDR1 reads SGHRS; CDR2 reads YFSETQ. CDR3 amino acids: CASSLAGSGSSYNEQFF. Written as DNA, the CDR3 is TGCGCCAGCAGCTTGGCGGGTAGCGGGAGCTCCTACAATGAGCAGTTCTTC.

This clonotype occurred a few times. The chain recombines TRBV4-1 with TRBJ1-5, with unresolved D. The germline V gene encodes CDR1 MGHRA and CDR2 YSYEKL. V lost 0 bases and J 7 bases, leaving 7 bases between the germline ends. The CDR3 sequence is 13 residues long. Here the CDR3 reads CASSQDPGQPQHF. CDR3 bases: TGCGCCAGCAGCCAAGATCCCGGGCAGCCCCAGCATTTT.

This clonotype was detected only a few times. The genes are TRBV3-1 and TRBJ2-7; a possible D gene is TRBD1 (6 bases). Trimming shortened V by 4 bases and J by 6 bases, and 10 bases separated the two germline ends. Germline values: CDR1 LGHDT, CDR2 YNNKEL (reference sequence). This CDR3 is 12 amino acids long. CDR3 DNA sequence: TGTGCCAGCAGCCTCAGAGGGGGCGAGCAGTACGTC. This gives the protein CASSLRGGEQYV.

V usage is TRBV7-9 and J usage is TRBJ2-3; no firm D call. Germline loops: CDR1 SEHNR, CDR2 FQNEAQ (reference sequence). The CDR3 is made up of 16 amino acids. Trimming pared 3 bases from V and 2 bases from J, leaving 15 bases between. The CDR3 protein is CASSFDPRANTDTQYF. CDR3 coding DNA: TGTGCCAGCAGCTTCGATCCGAGAGCCAACACAGATACGCAGTATTTT.

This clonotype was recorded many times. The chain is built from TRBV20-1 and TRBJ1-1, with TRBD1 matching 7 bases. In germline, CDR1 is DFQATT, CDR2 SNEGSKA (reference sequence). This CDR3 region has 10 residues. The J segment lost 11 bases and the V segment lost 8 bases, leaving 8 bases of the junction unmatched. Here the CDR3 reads CSTGAVGAFF. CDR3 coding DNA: TGCAGTACAGGGGCAGTGGGCGCTTTCTTT.

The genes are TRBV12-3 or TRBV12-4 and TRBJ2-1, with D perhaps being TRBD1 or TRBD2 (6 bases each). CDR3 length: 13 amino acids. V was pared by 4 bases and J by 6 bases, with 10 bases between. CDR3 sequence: CASSYREVNEQFF. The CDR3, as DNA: TGTGCCAGCAGTTACAGGGAGGTCAATGAGCAGTTCTTC.

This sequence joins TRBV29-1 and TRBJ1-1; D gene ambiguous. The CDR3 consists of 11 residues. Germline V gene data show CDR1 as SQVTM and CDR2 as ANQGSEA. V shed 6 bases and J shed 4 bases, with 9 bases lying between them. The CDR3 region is CSVVQSTEAFF. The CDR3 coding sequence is TGCAGCGTAGTCCAGAGCACTGAAGCTTTCTTT.

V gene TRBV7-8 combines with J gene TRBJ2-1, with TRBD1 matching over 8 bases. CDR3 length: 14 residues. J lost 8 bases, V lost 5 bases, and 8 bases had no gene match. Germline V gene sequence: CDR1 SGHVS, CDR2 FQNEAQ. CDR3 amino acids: CASSRDRGWDEQFF. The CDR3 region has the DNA TGTGCCAGCAGCCGAGACAGGGGATGGGATGAGCAGTTCTTC.

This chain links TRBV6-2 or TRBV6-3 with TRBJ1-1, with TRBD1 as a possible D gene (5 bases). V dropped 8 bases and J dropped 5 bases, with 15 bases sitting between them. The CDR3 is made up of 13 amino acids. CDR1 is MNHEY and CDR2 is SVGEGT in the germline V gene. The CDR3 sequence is CASGEHRGTEAFF. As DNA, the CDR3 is TGTGCCAGCGGAGAACACCGGGGGACTGAAGCTTTCTTT.

The CDR3 here is CASSQKNRDTYNSPLHF. The CDR3 DNA follows: TGCGCCAGCAGCCAGAAAAACCGGGACACCTATAATTCACCCCTCCACTTT. The chain has TRBV5-1 and TRBJ1-6; maybe TRBD1 (6 bases). Trimming took 4 bases from V and 2 from J, leaving 16 bases between them. CDR3 length: 17 residues. The germline gives CDR1 SGHRS, CDR2 YFSETQ.

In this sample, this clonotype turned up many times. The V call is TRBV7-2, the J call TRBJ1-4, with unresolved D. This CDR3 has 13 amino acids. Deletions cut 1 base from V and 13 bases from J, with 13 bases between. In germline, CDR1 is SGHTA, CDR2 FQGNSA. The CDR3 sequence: CASSLDGYSGLFF. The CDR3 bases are TGTGCCAGCAGCTTAGACGGTTACTCCGGACTGTTTTTT.

Written as DNA, the CDR3 is TGTGCCAGCAGTCTCATCGGGTGGTCTGAGCAGTTCTTC. The encoded protein is CASSLIGWSEQFF. The chain links TRBV27 to TRBJ2-1; no clear D. Per germline, CDR1 MNHEY and CDR2 SMNVEV (reference sequence). CDR3 length: 13 residues. V was trimmed by 5 bases and J by 9 bases, leaving 14 bases between them.

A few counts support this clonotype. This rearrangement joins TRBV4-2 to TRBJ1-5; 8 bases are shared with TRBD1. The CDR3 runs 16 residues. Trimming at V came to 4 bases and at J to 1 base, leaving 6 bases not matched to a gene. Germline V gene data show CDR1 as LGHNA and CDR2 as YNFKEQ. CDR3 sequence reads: CASSPNTGGSNQPQHF. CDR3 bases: TGTGCCAGCAGCCCTAACACAGGGGGAAGCAATCAGCCCCAGCATTTT.

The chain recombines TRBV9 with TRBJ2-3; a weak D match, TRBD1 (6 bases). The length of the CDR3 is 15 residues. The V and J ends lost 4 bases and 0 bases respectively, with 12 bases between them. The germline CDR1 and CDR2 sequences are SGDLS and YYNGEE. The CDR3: CASSLGARSTDTQYF. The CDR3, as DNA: TGTGCCAGCAGCCTGGGGGCACGGAGCACAGATACGCAGTATTTT.

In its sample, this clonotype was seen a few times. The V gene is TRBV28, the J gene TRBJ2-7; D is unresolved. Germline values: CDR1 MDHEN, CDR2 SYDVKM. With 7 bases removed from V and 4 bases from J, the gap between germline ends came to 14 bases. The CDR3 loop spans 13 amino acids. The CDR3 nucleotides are TGTGCCAGCACCCGGGCTGGGCTGTACGAGCAGTACGTC. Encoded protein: CASTRAGLYEQYV.

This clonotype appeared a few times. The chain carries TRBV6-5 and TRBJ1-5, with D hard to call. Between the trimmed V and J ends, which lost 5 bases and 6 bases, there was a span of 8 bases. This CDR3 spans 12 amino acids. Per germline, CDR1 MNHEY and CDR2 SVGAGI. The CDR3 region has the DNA TGTGCCAGCAGTGGACCGGGTCAGCCCCAGCATTTT. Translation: CASSGPGQPQHF.

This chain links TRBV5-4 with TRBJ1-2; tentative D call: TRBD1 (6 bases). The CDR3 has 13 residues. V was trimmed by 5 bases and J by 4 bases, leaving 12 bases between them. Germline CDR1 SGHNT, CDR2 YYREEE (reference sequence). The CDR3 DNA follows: TGTGCCAGCAGTAGGGACAAAATCTATGGCTACACCTTC. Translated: CASSRDKIYGYTF.

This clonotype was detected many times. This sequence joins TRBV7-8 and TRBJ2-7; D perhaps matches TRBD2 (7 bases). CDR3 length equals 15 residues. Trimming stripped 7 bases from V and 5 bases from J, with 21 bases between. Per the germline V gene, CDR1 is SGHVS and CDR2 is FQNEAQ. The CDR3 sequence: CASNLAGGARDEQYF. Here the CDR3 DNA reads TGTGCCAGCAACCTCGCTGGGGGGGCCCGTGACGAGCAGTACTTC.

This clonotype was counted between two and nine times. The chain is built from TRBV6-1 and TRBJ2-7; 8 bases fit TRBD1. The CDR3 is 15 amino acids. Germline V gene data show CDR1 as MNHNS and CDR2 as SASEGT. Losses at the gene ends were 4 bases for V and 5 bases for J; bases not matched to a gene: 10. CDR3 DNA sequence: TGTGCCAGCAGTGGATTAACCAGGGGGCGGAACGAGCAGTACGTC. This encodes CASSGLTRGRNEQYV.

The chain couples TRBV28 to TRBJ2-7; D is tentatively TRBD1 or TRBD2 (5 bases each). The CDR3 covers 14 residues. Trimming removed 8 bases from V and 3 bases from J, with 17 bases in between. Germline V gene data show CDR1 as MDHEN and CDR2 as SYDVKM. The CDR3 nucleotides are TGTGCCAGCGGGTTACCGGGACGGAGCTACGAGCAGTACGTC. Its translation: CASGLPGRSYEQYV.

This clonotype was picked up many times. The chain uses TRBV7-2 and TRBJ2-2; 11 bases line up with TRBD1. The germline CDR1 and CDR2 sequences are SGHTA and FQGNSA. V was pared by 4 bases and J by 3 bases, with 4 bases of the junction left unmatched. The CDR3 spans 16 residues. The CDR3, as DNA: TGTGCCAGCAGCTCACGGACAGGGGGCGACACCGGGGAGCTGTTTTTT. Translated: CASSSRTGGDTGELFF. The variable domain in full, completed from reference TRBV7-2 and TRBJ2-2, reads GAGVSQSPSNKVTEKGKDVELRCDPISGHTALYWYRQSLGQGLEFLIYFQGNSAPDKSGLPSDRFSAERTGGSVSTLTIQRTQQEDSAVYLCASSSRTGGDTGELFFGEGSRLTVL.

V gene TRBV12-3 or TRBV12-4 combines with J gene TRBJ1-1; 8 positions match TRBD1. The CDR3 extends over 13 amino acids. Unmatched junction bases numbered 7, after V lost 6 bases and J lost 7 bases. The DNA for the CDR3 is TGTGCCAGCAGACTACAGGGGGAAGGTGAAGCTTTCTTT. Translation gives CASRLQGEGEAFF.

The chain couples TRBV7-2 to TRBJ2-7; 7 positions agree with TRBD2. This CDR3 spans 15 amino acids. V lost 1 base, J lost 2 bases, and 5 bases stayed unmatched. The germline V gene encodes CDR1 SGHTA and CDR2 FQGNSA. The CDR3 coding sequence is TGTGCCAGCAGCTTAGGTGGCGGGGGAACCTACGAGCAGTACTTC. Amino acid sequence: CASSLGGGGTYEQYF.

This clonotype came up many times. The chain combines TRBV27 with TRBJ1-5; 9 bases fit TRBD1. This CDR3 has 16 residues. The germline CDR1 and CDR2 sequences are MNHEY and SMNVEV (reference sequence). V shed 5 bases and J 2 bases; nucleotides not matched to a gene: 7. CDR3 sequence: CASSATGGYGNQPQHF. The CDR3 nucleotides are TGTGCCAGCAGTGCGACAGGGGGGTACGGCAATCAGCCCCAGCATTTT.

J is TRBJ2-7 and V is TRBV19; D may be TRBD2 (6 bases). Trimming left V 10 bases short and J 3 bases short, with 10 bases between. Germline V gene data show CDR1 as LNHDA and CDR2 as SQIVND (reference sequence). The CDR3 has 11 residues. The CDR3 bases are TGTGCCACTAGGGGACTCTACGAGCAGTACGTC. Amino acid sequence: CATRGLYEQYV.